Given below is one T cell receptor beta chain in context. Original data processing: Reference gene primer amplification in the assay estimated nucleated cell counts. Measured with immunoSEQ multiplex PCR; TCRdb has only the in-frame clones, and not every one. V and J calls and clone size are given by that table; D and trimming were obtained from the DNA. The table records about 110,000 clones, around 90% of them present only once. The data are from a study of blood T cell repertoires in COVID-19. The sample comprised peripheral blood. The clonotype was recovered from a human donor in a cohort sampled during active COVID-19.

The CDR3 nucleotides read TGTGCCAGCAGCCAAGAAACGGCGGGGGGCACAGATACGCAGTATTTT. Translated: CASSQETAGGTDTQYF. The gene calls are TRBV4-2 and TRBJ2-3, with 7 bases that match TRBD2. The trim removed 0 bases at V and 1 base at J, leaving 4 bases unmatched. Germline loops: CDR1 LGHNA, CDR2 YNFKEQ. This CDR3 contains 16 residues.